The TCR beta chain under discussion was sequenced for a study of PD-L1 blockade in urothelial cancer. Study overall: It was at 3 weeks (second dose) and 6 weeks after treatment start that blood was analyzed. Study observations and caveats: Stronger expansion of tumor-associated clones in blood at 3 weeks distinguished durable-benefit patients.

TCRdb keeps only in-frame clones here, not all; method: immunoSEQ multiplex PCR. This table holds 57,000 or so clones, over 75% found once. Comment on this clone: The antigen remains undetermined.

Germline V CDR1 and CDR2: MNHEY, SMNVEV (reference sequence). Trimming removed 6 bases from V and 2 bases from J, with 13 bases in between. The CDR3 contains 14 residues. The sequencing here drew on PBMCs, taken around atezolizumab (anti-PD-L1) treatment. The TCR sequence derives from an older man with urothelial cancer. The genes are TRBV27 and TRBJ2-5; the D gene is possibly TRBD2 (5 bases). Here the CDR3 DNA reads TGTGCCAGCAGGTCACAGCGCGGGCAAGAGACCCAGTACTTC. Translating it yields CASRSQRGQETQYF.